These 21 T cell receptor beta chains share one sample of origin, sequenced in a study of cytomegalovirus exposure and HLA in healthy donors. PCR used 60 Vbeta primers and 13 Jbeta primers. The data were produced by immunoSEQ multiplex PCR, yet TCRdb's version contains in-frame clones alone and is incomplete. The data contain about 140,000 clones, more than 75% of them singletons. Sequenced input: PBMCs. These receptors were obtained from a man between 45 and 60 years old in good health and CMV-seronegative.

The chain combines TRBV5-1 with TRBJ2-7, with D perhaps TRBD1 (6 bases). The ends were cut back, 2 bases at V and 4 bases at J, with 7 bases in the middle. The CDR3 loop spans 12 amino acids. Germline assignment: CDR1 SGHRS and CDR2 YFSETQ. CDR3 region: CASSFTGYEQYF. CDR3 nucleotides: TGCGCCAGCAGCTTTACAGGGTACGAGCAGTACTTC. Together with reference TRBV5-1 and TRBJ2-7, the CDR3 gives the full variable domain: KAGVTQTPRYLIKTRGQQVTLSCSPISGHRSVSWYQQTPGQGLQFLFEYFSETQRNKGNFPGRFSGRQFSNSRSEMNVSTLELGDSALYLCASSFTGYEQYFGPGTRLTVT.

This clone occurred a few times. The chain has TRBV9 and TRBJ2-2; the match to TRBD2 covers 10 bases. Losses at the gene ends were 3 bases for V and 0 bases for J; bases not matched to a gene: 5. This CDR3 region has 17 residues. In germline, CDR1 is SGDLS, CDR2 YYNGEE. The CDR3 loop reads CASSGRLAGTNTGELFF. CDR3 DNA: TGTGCCAGCAGCGGCCGACTAGCGGGTACGAACACCGGGGAGCTGTTTTTT.

The chain is built from TRBV6-5 and TRBJ1-4, with TRBD1 as a possible D gene (6 bases). Germline V gene data show CDR1 as MNHEY and CDR2 as SVGAGI. The CDR3 is made up of 15 amino acids. Trimming left V 6 bases short and J 0 bases short, with 11 bases between. The CDR3 bases are TGTGCCAGCAGAACTACAGGGACAACTAATGAAAAACTGTTTTTT. Protein: CASRTTGTTNEKLFF.

This clone has just one count. The CDR3 DNA sequence: TGTGCCAGCAGCGCCGGACTGAGCGAGCAGTACTTC. Encoded protein: CASSAGLSEQYF. V gene TRBV7-8 combines with J gene TRBJ2-7; perhaps TRBD2 as D (5 bases). The germline gives CDR1 SGHVS, CDR2 FQNEAQ. This CDR3 is built from 12 residues. The V gene lost 5 bases and the J gene lost 6 bases, with 11 bases spanning the gap.

A few counts support this clone. The V call is TRBV21-1, the J call TRBJ2-7; the table's D call, TRBD2, was not checked against the DNA. TRBV21-1 is listed as a pseudogene. The CDR3 loop spans 18 amino acids. CDR3 sequence reads: CASSKVLGLLAGTYEQYF. For the CDR3, the DNA is TGTGCCAGCAGCAAAGTTCTTGGGCTTCTAGCGGGAACCTACGAGCAGTACTTC.

The V call is TRBV5-1, the J call TRBJ2-5; 9 nucleotides line up with TRBD1. The length of the CDR3 is 14 residues. In germline, CDR1 is SGHRS, CDR2 YFSETQ. Trimming removed 0 bases from V and 5 bases from J; junction bases left unmatched: 2. CDR3 DNA: TGCGCCAGCAGCTTGGGGGGACAGGGTGAGACCCAGTACTTC. This encodes CASSLGGQGETQYF.

The chain carries TRBV10-1 and TRBJ1-5; D is uncertain. Germline V CDR1 and CDR2: WNHNN, SYGVQD (reference sequence). The V and J ends lost 3 bases and 4 bases respectively, with 7 bases between them. This CDR3 contains 13 residues. CDR3 amino acids: CASSEHGNQPQHF. CDR3 in DNA: TGCGCCAGCAGTGAACACGGGAATCAGCCCCAGCATTTT.

The rearrangement uses TRBV6-1 and TRBJ1-5, with TRBD1 identical over 7 bases. Germline values: CDR1 MNHNS, CDR2 SASEGT. The CDR3 is 15 residues long. The J segment lost 6 bases and the V segment lost 0 bases, leaving 5 bases of the junction unmatched. This CDR3 is CASSEASTGRQPQHF. The CDR3 coding sequence is TGTGCCAGCAGTGAAGCGTCGACAGGGCGTCAGCCCCAGCATTTT.

The chain combines TRBV7-9 with TRBJ1-6; D is perhaps TRBD1 (5 bases). The CDR3 contains 15 residues. With 5 bases removed from V and 5 bases from J, the gap between germline ends came to 13 bases. Germline V lookup: CDR1 SEHNR, CDR2 FQNEAQ (reference sequence). The CDR3 bases are TGTGCCAGCAGCGCCCTCGGGGGAAATAATTCACCCCTCCACTTT. It is translated as CASSALGGNNSPLHF.

This chain links TRBV4-1 with TRBJ1-2; TRBD1 aligns across 7 bases. Germline CDR1 and CDR2: MGHRA and YSYEKL. The CDR3 contains 18 residues. V shed 0 bases, J shed 4 bases, and the junction held 14 bases outside the gene matches. The CDR3 nucleotides are TGCGCCAGCAGCCAAGAATGGGACAGACTCGACTACTCCTATGGCTACACCTTC. Translating it yields CASSQEWDRLDYSYGYTF.

The chain recombines TRBV19 with TRBJ2-4; 7 bases match TRBD1. CDR3 length equals 13 residues. The V segment lost 9 bases and the J segment 5 bases; nucleotides outside the gene matches: 7. Germline assignment: CDR1 LNHDA and CDR2 SQIVND (reference sequence). CDR3 amino acids: CASGRDRENIQYF. CDR3 coding DNA: TGTGCCAGCGGTAGGGACAGAGAAAACATTCAGTACTTC.

The genes are TRBV7-3 and TRBJ2-4, with TRBD2 matching over 11 bases. CDR1 and CDR2 (germline): SGHTA, FQGTGA. CDR3 length: 17 amino acids. The junction had 9 bases not matched to a gene; V was cut back by 2 bases and J by 6 bases. This CDR3 reads CASSLVGLAGGGNIQYF. Here the CDR3 DNA reads TGTGCCAGCAGCTTAGTCGGGCTAGCGGGGGGCGGAAACATTCAGTACTTC.

V and J are TRBV19 and TRBJ1-2; TRBD1 agrees at 10 bases. The CDR3 sequence is 14 residues long. The junction had 0 bases not matched to a gene; V was cut back by 1 base and J by 4 bases. Germline lookup yields CDR1 LNHDA and CDR2 SQIVND (reference sequence). The CDR3 nucleotides read TGTGCCAGTAGTATAGGGACAGGGGGCTATGGCTACACCTTC. It is translated as CASSIGTGGYGYTF.

V usage is TRBV29-1 and J usage is TRBJ1-1; D is unclear. Germline assignment: CDR1 SQVTM and CDR2 ANQGSEA. The CDR3 is 13 amino acids. V lost 6 bases, J lost 2 bases, and 13 bases lay in between. CDR3 DNA sequence: TGCAGCGTCATGAGGGTGGTAAACACTGAAGCTTTCTTT. It translates to CSVMRVVNTEAFF.

This chain connects TRBV5-1 to TRBJ2-1; 13 bases are a match to TRBD2. Germline CDR1 SGHRS, CDR2 YFSETQ. The J segment lost 0 bases and the V segment lost 3 bases, leaving 12 bases of the junction unmatched. The CDR3 is 20 amino acids. CDR3 amino acids: CASSSWTSGGLRSSYNEQFF. The CDR3 coding sequence is TGCGCCAGCAGCTCCTGGACTAGCGGGGGACTAAGGAGCTCCTACAATGAGCAGTTCTTC.

The DNA for the CDR3 is TGTGCCAGCAGTTTTAGGACTAGCGGGAAGACCGGGGAGCTGTTTTTT. Its protein is CASSFRTSGKTGELFF. The chain employs TRBV27 and TRBJ2-2, with 12 positions matching TRBD2. Germline CDR1 and CDR2: MNHEY and SMNVEV (reference sequence). Trimming removed 3 bases from V and 5 bases from J; junction bases left unmatched: 4. CDR3 length equals 16 residues.

The chain carries TRBV7-2 and TRBJ2-2, with D possibly TRBD1 on 6 matching bases. Germline V lookup: CDR1 SGHTA, CDR2 FQGNSA. Trimming took off 1 base at V and 4 bases at J, with 13 bases between the two ends. This CDR3 has 16 amino acids. CDR3 protein: CASSLEGWGRTGELFF. The CDR3 nucleotides are TGTGCCAGCAGCTTAGAGGGGTGGGGGCGCACCGGGGAGCTGTTTTTT.

This clone was detected once. The CDR3 protein is CASSGLVAGAPSSYNEQFF. In DNA form, the CDR3 reads TGCGCCAGCAGCGGTCTTGTGGCGGGGGCCCCGAGCTCCTACAATGAGCAGTTCTTC. The chain links TRBV5-1 to TRBJ2-1; possible D gene TRBD2, 7 bases. The germline V gene has CDR1 SGHRS and CDR2 YFSETQ. CDR3 length: 19 residues. The V end was cut by 4 bases, the J end by 0 bases, with 23 bases between. The entire variable domain, with the rest obtained from reference TRBV5-1 and TRBJ2-1, is as follows: KAGVTQTPRYLIKTRGQQVTLSCSPISGHRSVSWYQQTPGQGLQFLFEYFSETQRNKGNFPGRFSGRQFSNSRSEMNVSTLELGDSALYLCASSGLVAGAPSSYNEQFFGPGTRLTVL.

The rearrangement links TRBV5-8 to TRBJ1-2, with 9 bases identical to TRBD1. The germline V gene encodes CDR1 SGHTS and CDR2 YDEGEE. The CDR3 runs 15 residues. The J segment lost 1 base and the V segment lost 5 bases, leaving 6 bases of the junction unmatched. CDR3 residues: CASRRQGENNYGYTF. The CDR3 DNA sequence: TGTGCCAGCAGGAGACAGGGGGAAAATAACTATGGCTACACCTTC.

The V call is TRBV30, the J call TRBJ2-3, with a possible D match to TRBD1 (5 bases). V was shortened by 5 bases and J by 4 bases, with 22 bases between the two germline ends. Germline V gene lookup returns CDR1 GTSNPN and CDR2 SVGIG (reference sequence). CDR3 size: 16 residues. CDR3 region: CAWGKGFDSVPDTQYF. The CDR3 bases are TGTGCCTGGGGGAAAGGGTTTGACAGCGTACCAGATACGCAGTATTTT.

This clone was picked up a small number of times. The V and J genes are TRBV5-4 and TRBJ1-1; D remains ambiguous. With 3 bases removed from V and 1 base from J, the gap between germline ends came to 10 bases. Germline CDR1 SGHNT, CDR2 YYREEE (reference sequence). This CDR3 is built from 14 residues. In DNA form, the CDR3 reads TGTGCCAGCAGCTCAGCGGCTAGGAACACTGAAGCTTTCTTT. Protein sequence: CASSSAARNTEAFF.